Below are 17 T cell receptor beta chains sequenced from a single sample in a study of CD8+CD57+ T cells in acquired aplastic anemia. Patients chosen for sequencing had CD8+CD57+ cells that had expanded, as shown by flow cytometry. Investigators profiled TCR beta VDJ and CDR3 from genomic DNA template. One entry per CDR3 protein, called by TCRdb with MiXCR from the reads. Of more than 150,000 distinct CDR3 sequences listed, 40% to 50% are singletons. The sample was sorted CD4+, CD8+, or CD8+CD57+ T cells (not recorded which) from PBMCs. These receptors came from a human donor with aplastic anemia.

This clonotype was counted at least ten times. The rearrangement uses TRBV20-1 and TRBJ2-1; D is perhaps TRBD2 (5 bases). The V end lost 1 base, the J end lost 4 bases, and 14 bases lay between the germline ends. Germline V gene sequence: CDR1 DFQATT, CDR2 SNEGSKA (reference sequence). The CDR3 totals 15 residues. The CDR3 spells CSARGLSGTYNEQFF. The CDR3 DNA reads as TGCAGTGCTAGAGGGCTCAGCGGCACTTACAATGAGCAGTTCTTC.

The chain combines TRBV20-1 with TRBJ2-7, with 10 positions matching TRBD2. After removal of 0 bases from V and 3 bases from J, the junction contained 5 bases not matched to a gene. Germline loops: CDR1 DFQATT, CDR2 SNEGSKA (reference sequence). The CDR3 extends over 15 amino acids. The CDR3: CSARDQRTSGYEQYF. In DNA, the CDR3 is TGCAGTGCTAGAGATCAGAGGACTAGCGGCTACGAGCAGTACTTC.

This clonotype was observed a handful of times. The chain's CDR3 is CASSLSLGAGEGETQYF. In nucleotides, the CDR3 is TGCGCCAGCAGCCTCTCCTTGGGCGCGGGAGAGGGGGAGACCCAGTACTTC. V is TRBV5-1 and J is TRBJ2-5, with TRBD2 matching over 7 bases. The CDR3 extends over 17 amino acids. V trimming: 4 bases; J trimming: 5 bases; junction bases outside the gene matches: 17. Germline lookup yields CDR1 SGHRS and CDR2 YFSETQ.

This clonotype was recorded at least ten times. The J gene is TRBJ1-4, the V gene TRBV5-4; no reliable D call. The V end was cut by 4 bases, the J end by 8 bases, with 18 bases between. The CDR3 extends over 15 amino acids. CDR1 and CDR2 (germline): SGHNT, YYREEE (reference sequence). The DNA for the CDR3 is TGTGCCAGCAGCAAGAGGGAATGGCAAAACGAAAAACTGTTTTTT. As protein: CASSKREWQNEKLFF. Using reference TRBV5-4 and TRBJ1-4 for the parts outside the CDR3, the full variable domain is ETGVTQSPTHLIKTRGQQVTLRCSSQSGHNTVSWYQQALGQGPQFIFQYYREEENGRGNFPPRFSGLQFPNYSSELNVNALELDDSALYLCASSKREWQNEKLFFGSGTQLSVL.

This rearrangement joins TRBV7-7 to TRBJ2-5; tentatively, D is TRBD2 (5 bases). The V end lost 7 bases, the J end lost 7 bases, and 19 bases lay between the germline ends. CDR3 size: 14 residues. Germline loops: CDR1 SSHAT, CDR2 FNYEAQ (reference sequence). CDR3 DNA sequence: TGTGCCAGCACCCAAGCCCCCTCCGGAGGGACCCAGTACTTC. It encodes CASTQAPSGGTQYF.

As regards this clonotype: With a much larger clone just one base away, this may be a read error. The chain joins TRBV9 to TRBJ2-3; 10 positions agree with TRBD2. The CDR3 sequence is 17 residues long. CDR1 SGDLS and CDR2 YYNGEE come from the germline V gene. V dropped 3 bases and J dropped 4; count of bases not matched to a gene: 11. CDR3 sequence reads: CASSDQGAGGGPDTQYF. CDR3 DNA: TGTGCCAGCAGCGACCAGGGAGCGGGAGGGGGCCCAGATACGCAGTATTTT.

This chain uses TRBV12-3 or TRBV12-4 with TRBJ1-2; possibly TRBD1 for D (6 bases). With 8 bases removed from V and 8 bases from J, the gap between germline ends came to 21 bases. CDR3 length: 14 amino acids. The chain's CDR3 is CASGEKQGFVGYTF. In DNA form, the CDR3 reads TGTGCCAGCGGAGAGAAACAGGGCTTCGTAGGCTACACCTTC.

Note on this clonotype: One end of the junction varies from germline; a read error may be responsible. The chain couples TRBV10-3 to TRBJ1-2; maybe TRBD1 (5 bases). CDR3 size: 14 residues. Germline values: CDR1 ENHRY, CDR2 SYGVKD. The CDR3 nucleotides read TGTGCCATCAGCGGGACCCATAGTACCTATGGCTACGCCTTC. It encodes CAISGTHSTYGYAF.

The chain couples TRBV20-1 to TRBJ2-3; 14 bases are shared with TRBD2. This CDR3 has 18 residues. Germline CDR1 reads DFQATT; CDR2 reads SNEGSKA (reference sequence). With 6 bases clipped from V and 4 bases from J, the junction kept 15 bases outside the gene matches. CDR3: CSARGSGTSGSLPDTQYF. The CDR3 DNA reads as TGCAGTGCAAGGGGATCCGGGACTAGCGGGAGTTTGCCAGATACGCAGTATTTT.

This chain joins TRBV15 and TRBJ2-3; D is undetermined. The germline gives CDR1 LNHNV, CDR2 YYDKDF (reference sequence). Trimming took off 5 bases at V and 0 bases at J, with 6 bases between the two ends. The CDR3 loop spans 13 amino acids. CDR3 protein: CATSGPSTDTQYF. The CDR3 DNA follows: TGTGCCACCAGCGGCCCTAGCACAGATACGCAGTATTTT.

The chain recombines TRBV5-1 with TRBJ2-1; a possible D gene is TRBD2 (7 bases). CDR3 length equals 17 residues. Germline V gene data show CDR1 as SGHRS and CDR2 as YFSETQ. The V and J ends lost 4 bases and 3 bases respectively, with 20 bases between them. The CDR3 is CASSPTAGARNYNEQFF. Here the CDR3 DNA reads TGCGCCAGCAGCCCTACGGCGGGGGCGCGGAACTACAATGAGCAGTTCTTC.

The chain recombines TRBV25-1 with TRBJ1-1, with D perhaps matching TRBD1 (5 bases). V dropped 2 bases and J dropped 7 bases, with 14 bases sitting between them. The CDR3 length is 14 residues. Germline assignment: CDR1 MGHDK and CDR2 SYGVNS. For the CDR3, the DNA is TGTGCCAGCAGTGAAGGATGGCAGGGCTTTGAAGCTTTCTTT. It translates to CASSEGWQGFEAFF. The full variable domain, its missing parts supplied by reference TRBV25-1 and TRBJ1-1, is EADIYQTPRYLVIGTGKKITLECSQTMGHDKMYWYQQDPGMELHLIHYSYGVNSTEKGDLSSESTVSRIRTEHFPLTLESARPSHTSQYLCASSEGWQGFEAFFGQGTRLTVV.

This rearrangement joins TRBV5-1 to TRBJ1-1, with D unclear. The ends were cut back, 0 bases at V and 1 base at J, with 16 bases in the middle. This CDR3 has 17 amino acids. Germline assignment: CDR1 SGHRS and CDR2 YFSETQ. The CDR3 bases are TGCGCCAGCAGCTTGGCTGTAGGCTCAAGGTGGAACACTGAAGCTTTCTTT. This sequence encodes CASSLAVGSRWNTEAFF.

V and J are TRBV2 and TRBJ1-3, with D unresolved. Germline assignment: CDR1 SNHLY and CDR2 FYNNEI. Between the trimmed V and J ends, which lost 3 bases and 2 bases, there was a span of 8 bases. This CDR3 region has 14 residues. The CDR3 DNA is TGTGCCAGCAGTGATGCTGGGACTGGAAACACCATATATTTT. It codes for CASSDAGTGNTIYF.

This clonotype has ten or more counts. This chain connects TRBV20-1 to TRBJ2-1; either TRBD1 or TRBD2 may supply D (5 bases each). Per germline, CDR1 DFQATT and CDR2 SNEGSKA (reference sequence). CDR3 size: 16 residues. V lost 6 bases and J lost 7, with 25 bases in between. The CDR3, as DNA: TGCAGTGCAATAAACTGGGGGAGCATAGTCATGAATGAGCAGTTCTTC. This codes for CSAINWGSIVMNEQFF.

The rearrangement uses TRBV10-1 and TRBJ2-5, with TRBD1 identical over 7 bases. V shed 6 bases and J 2 bases; nucleotides not matched to a gene: 15. Germline-derived CDR1 and CDR2 are WNHNN and SYGVQD (reference sequence). The CDR3 has 17 residues. CDR3 in amino acids: CASSSYPRQGRQETQYF. CDR3 nucleotides: TGCGCCAGCAGCAGCTACCCTAGACAGGGACGGCAAGAGACCCAGTACTTC.

This clonotype was recorded many times. The V gene is TRBV24-1, the J gene TRBJ1-2; no definite D call. Between the trimmed V and J ends, which lost 1 base and 6 bases, there was a span of 17 bases. This CDR3 has 16 amino acids. CDR1 and CDR2 from the germline V gene are KGHDR and SFDVKD. The CDR3: CATSDFSPGGGHGYTF. The CDR3 DNA is TGTGCCACCAGTGATTTTAGCCCAGGAGGAGGGCATGGCTACACCTTC.